This T cell receptor (beta chain) is drawn from a study of T cell repertoires in cytomegalovirus infection. Whole-study results and caveats: Summed public TCR beta family frequency identified CMV carriers bearing the relevant HLA.

TCRdb ran MiXCR on the reads and lists one entry per CDR3 protein. The table shows about 490,000 distinct CDR3 sequences, with roughly 10% occurring only once. This clonotype occurred a few times. Its cognate antigen is unknown. The CDR3 is 15 residues long. V was shortened by 8 bases and J by 2 bases, with 17 bases between the two germline ends. This chain joins TRBV23-1 and TRBJ2-3; D tentatively fits TRBD1 or TRBD2 (6 bases each). TRBV23-1 is treated as an ORF (open reading frame) with a function not yet certain. Sequenced: PBMCs. The sequence was obtained from a human donor in good health (CMV status not recorded). Some clones in this sample may be carry-over from other donors' samples. Written as DNA, the CDR3 is TGCGCCAGCTGGGGGGCATCTTTTTTCACAGATACGCAGTATTTT. It codes for CASWGASFFTDTQYF.